This passage covers 17 T cell receptor beta chains from one sample sequenced in a study of T cell changes during pregnancy in multiple sclerosis. Method: immunoSEQ multiplex PCR; TCRdb's copy keeps in-frame clones and lacks some. The table includes some 40,000 clones, just over 90% detected once. This specimen was CD4+ T cells from peripheral blood mononuclear cells, taken in the third trimester of pregnancy. The receptors come from a female donor with multiple sclerosis, enrolled in a pregnancy study.

This clone was seen a few times. The chain combines TRBV29-1 with TRBJ1-3; no clear D. The germline V gene encodes CDR1 SQVTM and CDR2 ANQGSEA. The CDR3 has 11 amino acids. Trimming shortened V by 3 bases and J by 3 bases, and 3 bases separated the two germline ends. The CDR3: CSVDNGNTIYF. The CDR3 DNA is TGCAGCGTTGATAATGGAAACACCATATATTTT.

The chain recombines TRBV30 with TRBJ1-1, with D possibly being TRBD1 (6 bases). V was trimmed by 3 bases and J by 5 bases, leaving 19 bases between them. Germline V gives CDR1 GTSNPN, CDR2 SVGIG (reference sequence). The CDR3 is made up of 15 amino acids. The CDR3 bases are TGTGCCTGGAGCCCTGTTGAGGGGGTTAGGACTGAAGCTTTCTTT. It translates to CAWSPVEGVRTEAFF.

This chain links TRBV6-5 with TRBJ2-7, with 8 bases lining up with TRBD2. The V and J ends lost 6 bases and 9 bases, in that order; junction bases with no gene match: 13. The length of the CDR3 is 14 residues. Germline V lookup: CDR1 MNHEY, CDR2 SVGAGI. The CDR3 region has the DNA TGTGCCAGCAGCCAAACTTCAGCGGGGGCGAGGCAGTACTTC. Residues: CASSQTSAGARQYF.

This chain links TRBV18 with TRBJ1-5, with D perhaps matching TRBD1 (5 bases). The length of the CDR3 is 14 residues. Germline CDR1 is KGHSH and CDR2 is LQKENI. V was cut by 3 bases and J by 4 bases, with 10 bases left in between. CDR3: CASSPETENQPQHF. CDR3 DNA: TGTGCCAGCTCACCGGAGACAGAAAATCAGCCCCAGCATTTT.

This chain connects TRBV2 to TRBJ2-2, with 7 bases lining up with TRBD1. The V gene's germline CDR1 is SNHLY and CDR2 FYNNEI. This CDR3 is 13 amino acids long. Unmatched junction bases numbered 5, after V lost 7 bases and J lost 6 bases. CDR3 DNA sequence: TGTGCCAGCAAGACAGGGCCCGCCGGGGAGCTGTTTTTT. Residues: CASKTGPAGELFF.

The chain carries TRBV28 and TRBJ1-1, with 7 bases that match TRBD1. The trim removed 5 bases at V and 0 bases at J, leaving 6 bases unmatched. Per the germline V gene, CDR1 is MDHEN and CDR2 is SYDVKM. The CDR3 has 15 residues. The CDR3 loop is CASSPGQELNTEAFF. CDR3 bases: TGTGCCAGCAGTCCCGGACAGGAATTGAACACTGAAGCTTTCTTT.

This chain connects TRBV2 to TRBJ1-2, with D possibly TRBD1 on 5 matching bases. V dropped 5 bases and J dropped 7 bases, with 14 bases sitting between them. The CDR3 runs 13 residues. Germline assignment: CDR1 SNHLY and CDR2 FYNNEI. Here the CDR3 DNA reads TGTGCCAGCAGTCAAGGGGTTGAGGGTGGCTACACCTTC. Translating gives CASSQGVEGGYTF.

This chain joins TRBV25-1 and TRBJ2-5; weak D call: TRBD2 (5 bases). The CDR3 runs 16 residues. Trimming removed 4 bases at V and 2 bases at J, with 17 bases between. Germline V lookup: CDR1 MGHDK, CDR2 SYGVNS. The CDR3: CASSVPAGLFQETQYF. The CDR3 coding sequence is TGTGCCAGCAGTGTACCAGCCGGACTCTTTCAAGAGACCCAGTACTTC. Together with reference TRBV25-1 and TRBJ2-5, the CDR3 gives the full variable domain: EADIYQTPRYLVIGTGKKITLECSQTMGHDKMYWYQQDPGMELHLIHYSYGVNSTEKGDLSSESTVSRIRTEHFPLTLESARPSHTSQYLCASSVPAGLFQETQYFGPGTRLLVL.

The chain is built from TRBV4-2 and TRBJ2-7; perhaps TRBD2 as D (7 bases). V lost 3 bases to trimming and J lost 6 bases, with 12 bases between them. The length of the CDR3 is 13 residues. In germline, CDR1 is LGHNA, CDR2 YNFKEQ. CDR3 coding DNA: TGTGCCAGCAGCCATGGGGGGGCCGGCGAGCAGTACTTC. This codes for CASSHGGAGEQYF.

The chain joins TRBV6-6 to TRBJ2-7; D not certain. V was pared by 4 bases and J by 7 bases, with 23 bases between. Germline CDR1 reads MNHNY; CDR2 reads SVGAGI (reference sequence). The CDR3 totals 16 residues. CDR3: CASSFNPTQPRTEQYF. CDR3 coding DNA: TGTGCCAGCAGTTTCAATCCGACTCAACCCCGTACGGAGCAGTACTTC.

This chain links TRBV5-6 with TRBJ1-3; perhaps TRBD1 as D (5 bases). Germline loops: CDR1 SGHDT, CDR2 YYEEEE. CDR3 length: 16 residues. V lost 1 base and J lost 1, with 12 bases in between. CDR3: CASSLNGGPSGNTIYF. DNA for the CDR3: TGTGCCAGCAGCTTGAACGGGGGACCGTCTGGAAACACCATATATTTT.

J is TRBJ2-5 and V is TRBV25-1, with unresolved D. CDR1 and CDR2 from the germline V gene are MGHDK and SYGVNS. The CDR3 sequence is 14 residues long. Trimming shortened V by 0 bases and J by 5 bases, and 10 bases separated the two germline ends. CDR3 nucleotide sequence: TGTGCCAGCAGTGAATACACCCTGAGTGAGACCCAGTACTTC. Its translation is CASSEYTLSETQYF.

This chain connects TRBV10-3 to TRBJ2-3, with 10 bases lining up with TRBD2. Germline V gene data show CDR1 as ENHRY and CDR2 as SYGVKD. The CDR3 spans 17 residues. Trimming cost V 6 bases and J 2 bases; bases outside gene matches: 11. The DNA of the CDR3 is TGTGCCATCAGCTGGGCCCCACTAGCGGGATACACAGATACGCAGTATTTT. Amino acid sequence: CAISWAPLAGYTDTQYF.

CDR3 nucleotide sequence: TGTGCCATCAGTGAGCCGACTAGCGGGACGTACGAGCAGTACTTC. It specifies CAISEPTSGTYEQYF. This chain joins TRBV10-3 and TRBJ2-7; 11 nucleotides agree with TRBD2. Germline V gene data show CDR1 as ENHRY and CDR2 as SYGVKD. The CDR3 runs to 15 residues. Trimming cost V 2 bases and J 4 bases; bases outside gene matches: 4.

The V gene is TRBV23-1, the J gene TRBJ2-3; a weak D match, TRBD2 (5 bases). TRBV23-1 is filed as an ORF, its function uncertain. Trimming stripped 4 bases from V and 2 bases from J, with 10 bases between. This CDR3 spans 14 amino acids. The DNA for the CDR3 is TGCGCCAGCAGTCGCCCTCGGGACACAGATACGCAGTATTTT. This encodes CASSRPRDTDTQYF.

V and J are TRBV30 and TRBJ1-1, with a tentative D call TRBD1 (5 bases). The CDR3 sequence is 13 residues long. Germline V gene lookup returns CDR1 GTSNPN and CDR2 SVGIG (reference sequence). With 0 bases removed from V and 10 bases from J, the gap between germline ends came to 15 bases. The CDR3 region has the DNA TGTGCCTGGAGTGTACGAGTTGCAGGGTCAGCTTTCTTT. It codes for CAWSVRVAGSAFF.

The gene calls are TRBV5-6 and TRBJ1-3, with 10 bases that match TRBD1. V lost 0 bases and J lost 4; bases outside the gene matches: 1. This CDR3 region has 15 residues. From germline, CDR1 is SGHDT and CDR2 YYEEEE. CDR3 coding DNA: TGTGCCAGCAGCTTGGGACAGGGGGCAGGAAACACCATATATTTT. It is translated as CASSLGQGAGNTIYF.